This TCR beta chain was sequenced in a study of response to subunit inactivated influenza vaccine. Notes on this clonotype: Its target is unknown.

The CDR3 sequence is 15 residues long. The ends were cut back, 6 bases at V and 0 bases at J, with 11 bases in the middle. Points from the study as a whole: Authors suggested each seasonal influenza vaccination recruits few new T cells.

TCRdb re-called the RT-PCR reads through MiXCR, storing one row per CDR3 protein. The table records around 300,000 distinct CDR3 sequences, around 22% of them present only once. V usage is TRBV12-3 or TRBV12-4 and J usage is TRBJ2-2; D is uncertain. This TCR was sampled from a man between 50 and 75 years old who received an inactivated influenza vaccine. The starting material was PBMCs from blood, obtained less than 22 months after vaccination. CDR3 bases: TGTGCCAGCAGCATCCGGACGACGAACACCGGGGAGCTGTTTTTT. Residues: CASSIRTTNTGELFF.